The 8 T cell receptor beta chains below were found in one sample sequenced in a study of blood T cell repertoires in COVID-19. TCRdb's table, derived via immunoSEQ multiplex PCR, lists solely in-frame clones and lacks some. Of fewer than 80,000 clones detected, approximately 90% appear once; the ten largest clones hold 6.5% to 8.5%. The sample was peripheral blood. All receptors derive from a human donor in a cohort sampled during active COVID-19.

The V and J genes are TRBV11-2 and TRBJ2-3, with D possibly matching TRBD2 (6 bases). Germline-derived CDR1 and CDR2 are SGHAT and FQNNGV. The CDR3 runs 15 residues. The V gene lost 0 bases and the J gene lost 3 bases, with 10 bases spanning the gap. CDR3 sequence reads: CASSLDLAQTDTQYF. CDR3 nucleotide sequence: TGTGCCAGCAGCTTAGATCTAGCGCAGACAGATACGCAGTATTTT.

The CDR3 loop reads CASSYSPGGLNNEQFF. The CDR3 coding sequence is TGTGCCAGCAGTTACTCGCCGGGGGGGCTTAACAATGAGCAGTTCTTC. The rearrangement joins TRBV6-5 to TRBJ2-1; 8 bases match TRBD2. This CDR3 is built from 16 residues. Germline CDR1 and CDR2: MNHEY and SVGAGI. Losses at the gene ends were 0 bases for V and 5 bases for J; bases not matched to a gene: 6.

The rearrangement joins TRBV15 to TRBJ1-4; 7 bases agree with TRBD1. The V gene's germline CDR1 is LNHNV and CDR2 YYDKDF (reference sequence). The CDR3 extends over 15 amino acids. The junction had 7 bases not matched to a gene; V was cut back by 1 base and J by 8 bases. The CDR3 region is CATSRADREREKLFF. CDR3 DNA: TGTGCCACCAGCAGAGCCGACAGGGAGAGGGAAAAACTGTTTTTT.

The table lists this clone with a count of one. The gene calls are TRBV19 and TRBJ2-4, with 12 bases matching TRBD2. V shed 4 bases and J 6 bases; nucleotides not matched to a gene: 7. This CDR3 is 16 amino acids long. The germline V gene has CDR1 LNHDA and CDR2 SQIVND (reference sequence). In DNA form, the CDR3 reads TGTGCCAGTAGTACTACGACTAGCGGGGGTAGAAACATTCAGTACTTC. It codes for CASSTTTSGGRNIQYF.

This sequence joins TRBV2 and TRBJ2-3; 7 bases map to TRBD1. The CDR3 is 14 amino acids. V lost 4 bases to trimming and J lost 1 base; unmatched junction nucleotides: 2. Germline V lookup: CDR1 SNHLY, CDR2 FYNNEI. The CDR3 DNA follows: TGTGCCAGCAGTGGAGGACAGGGCACAGATACGCAGTATTTT. Encoded protein: CASSGGQGTDTQYF. Filled out from reference TRBV2 and TRBJ2-3, the complete variable domain reads EPEVTQTPSHQVTQMGQEVILRCVPISNHLYFYWYRQILGQKVEFLVSFYNNEISEKSEIFDDQFSVERPDGSNFTLKIRSTKLEDSAMYFCASSGGQGTDTQYFGPGTRLTVL.

The chain employs TRBV5-1 and TRBJ1-6; D is unclear. Trimming took 0 bases from V and 6 from J, leaving 10 bases between them. Germline CDR1 reads SGHRS; CDR2 reads YFSETQ. This CDR3 has 15 residues. The CDR3 loop reads CASSLAGPINSPLHF. CDR3 in DNA: TGCGCCAGCAGCTTGGCCGGTCCGATTAATTCACCCCTCCACTTT.

The chain joins TRBV6-2 or TRBV6-3 to TRBJ2-5; D possibly corresponds to TRBD2 (6 bases). The V gene lost 0 bases and the J gene lost 2 bases, with 7 bases spanning the gap. Looked up from germline, CDR1 is MNHEY and CDR2 is SVGEGT. CDR3 length: 14 amino acids. CDR3 protein: CASSYSAGQETQYF. The CDR3 DNA is TGTGCCAGCAGTTACTCGGCGGGGCAAGAGACCCAGTACTTC.

This chain links TRBV29-1 with TRBJ1-2; D uncertain. This CDR3 has 15 residues. Germline CDR1 is SQVTM and CDR2 is ANQGSEA. Trimming removed 6 bases from V and 2 bases from J, with 19 bases in between. The DNA of the CDR3 is TGCAGCGTCGGGTTCCCATTACCCTCCAACTATGGCTACACCTTC. Protein sequence: CSVGFPLPSNYGYTF.